This T cell receptor (beta chain) appears in the sequencing data of a study of CXCR3-negative and CXCR3-positive naive CD8 T cells. The CDR3 consists of 14 residues. Per germline, CDR1 MGHDK and CDR2 SYGVNS. Via 5' RACE with UMI labels, TRB cDNA libraries were prepared. Each CDR3 protein gets one entry in TCRdb, which reprocessed the 5' RACE reads and gives no DNA. The sample's table shows about 53,000 distinct CDR3 sequences. The sequence derives from a human donor in good health. Some clones in this sample may be carry-over from other donors' samples. The V gene is TRBV25-1, the J gene TRBJ2-1. Sequenced material: naive CXCR3- CD8+ T cells from blood. Stated subset: CD45RO-CCR7+CD27+CD95- naive CD8+ T cells lacking CXCR3 (TNR3-). CDR3 in amino acids: CASSEGLPWDEQFF.